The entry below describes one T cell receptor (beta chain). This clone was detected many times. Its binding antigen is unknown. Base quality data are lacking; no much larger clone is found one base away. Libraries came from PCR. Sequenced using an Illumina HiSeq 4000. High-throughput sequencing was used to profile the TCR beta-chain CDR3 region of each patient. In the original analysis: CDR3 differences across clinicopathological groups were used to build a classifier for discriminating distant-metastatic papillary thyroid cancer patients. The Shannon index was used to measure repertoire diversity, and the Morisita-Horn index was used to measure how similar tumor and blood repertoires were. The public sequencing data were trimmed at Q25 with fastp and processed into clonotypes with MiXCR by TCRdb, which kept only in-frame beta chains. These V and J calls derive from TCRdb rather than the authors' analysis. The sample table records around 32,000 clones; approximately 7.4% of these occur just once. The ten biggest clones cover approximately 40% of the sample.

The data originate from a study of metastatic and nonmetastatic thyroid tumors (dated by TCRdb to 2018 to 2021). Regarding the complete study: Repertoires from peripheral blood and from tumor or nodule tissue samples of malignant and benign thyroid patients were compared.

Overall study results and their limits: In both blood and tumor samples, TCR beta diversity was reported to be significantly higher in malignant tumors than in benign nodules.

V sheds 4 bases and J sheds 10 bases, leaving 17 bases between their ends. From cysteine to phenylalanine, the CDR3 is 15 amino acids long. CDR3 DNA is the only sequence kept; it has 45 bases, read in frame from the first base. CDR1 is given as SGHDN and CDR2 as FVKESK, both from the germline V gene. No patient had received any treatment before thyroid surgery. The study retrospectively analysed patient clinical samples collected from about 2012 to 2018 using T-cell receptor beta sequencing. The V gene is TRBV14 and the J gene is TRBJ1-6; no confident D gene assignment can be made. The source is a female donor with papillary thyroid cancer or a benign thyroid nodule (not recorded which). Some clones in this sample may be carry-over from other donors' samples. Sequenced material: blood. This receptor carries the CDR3 CASSLLPSLGSPLHF. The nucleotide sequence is TGTGCCAGCAGCCTCCTCCCGTCCTTAGGGTCACCCCTCCACTTT.